These 7 T cell receptor beta chains came from one sample sequenced in a study of low-dose radiotherapy and immunotherapy resistance in tumors (dated by TCRdb to between 2021 and 2023). First-strand cDNA was synthesized using Superscript III and a set of TRAV- and TRBV-specific primers, so that both TCRalpha and TCRbeta chains were covered. TCRs were amplified with Phusion for approximately 20 PCR cycles using a constant-region primer together with the adapter attached to the V primers. Clones were called with MiXCR by TCRdb after fastp trimmed the public reads at Q25, and only in-frame beta chains were retained. For every CDR3 protein sequence, its rows merge into one entry that carries the most common genes and DNA. Across this sample there are some 11,000 distinct CDR3 sequences, with about 51% seen only once. The top ten clones comprise roughly 8% of the sample. Receptor source: a human donor with advanced metastatic prostate, ovarian, gallbladder or colorectal cancer (not recorded which). This table probably holds off-target reads from a library built for another chain.

This chain connects TRBV5-1 to TRBJ2-1, with D tentatively TRBD1 (5 bases). The length of the CDR3 is 13 residues. The V end was cut by 6 bases, the J end by 5 bases, with 12 bases between. Germline values: CDR1 SGHRS, CDR2 YFSETQ. The CDR3 region is CASIGQMHNEQFF. CDR3 sequence (DNA): TGCGCCAGCATCGGACAAATGCACAATGAGCAGTTCTTC.

The V gene is TRBV4-1, the J gene TRBJ2-2, with a weak D call TRBD2 (5 bases). CDR3 length: 14 residues. CDR1 and CDR2 (germline): MGHRA, YSYEKL. Trimming cost V 5 bases and J 6 bases, with 13 bases left between them. Written as DNA, the CDR3 is TGCGCCAGCAGCGATCCGGGATGGTCCGGGGAGCTGTTTTTT. This encodes CASSDPGWSGELFF.

The chain employs TRBV27 and TRBJ2-3, with D hard to call. The CDR3 contains 13 residues. Germline assignment: CDR1 MNHEY and CDR2 SMNVEV (reference sequence). The germline V and J ends were trimmed by 6 bases and 2 bases, with 9 bases remaining between them. DNA of the CDR3: TGTGCCAGCAGAAGAGGCAACACAGATACGCAGTATTTT. Its protein product is CASRRGNTDTQYF.

The chain has TRBV5-1 and TRBJ2-7; a weak D match, TRBD1 (6 bases). From germline, CDR1 is SGHRS and CDR2 YFSETQ. The CDR3 runs to 14 residues. Trimming left V 7 bases short and J 2 bases short, with 16 bases between. As DNA, the CDR3 is TGCGCCAGCGGAACAGGGAACATACCCTACGAGCAGTACTTC. It codes for CASGTGNIPYEQYF.

This clonotype was recorded a few times. The chain uses TRBV4-1 and TRBJ2-2; D is uncertain. The length of the CDR3 is 14 residues. Germline V gene sequence: CDR1 MGHRA, CDR2 YSYEKL. The V end lost 3 bases, the J end lost 5 bases, and 10 bases lay between the germline ends. The CDR3 bases are TGCGCCAGCAGCCAGTCCGGTGTTACCGGGGAGCTGTTTTTT. Translating it yields CASSQSGVTGELFF.

This clonotype was seen a single time. Germline is not matched at one junction end, which may reflect a read error. The chain recombines TRBV12-3 or TRBV12-4 with TRBJ2-7; D not resolved. The CDR3 is made up of 17 amino acids. In DNA form, the CDR3 reads TGTGCCAGCAGTCGAGACGTTGGTGCCGGAGCTTCCTATGAGCAGTACTTC. It specifies CASSRDVGAGASYEQYF.

This chain uses TRBV12-3 or TRBV12-4 with TRBJ2-7; 10 bases are a match to TRBD2. The CDR3 is made up of 14 amino acids. V trimming: 3 bases; J trimming: 6 bases; junction bases outside the gene matches: 5. In nucleotides, the CDR3 is TGTGCCAGCAGTTTTCCTAGCGGGGGTTTCGAGCAGTACTTC. Translation: CASSFPSGGFEQYF.